These T cell receptor beta chains were read from a single sample in a study of response to subunit inactivated influenza vaccine. TCRdb re-called the RT-PCR reads through MiXCR, storing one row per CDR3 protein. The sample contains about 520,000 distinct CDR3 sequences, about 7.2% of which appear only once. The material was PBMCs from blood, obtained less than 30 months after vaccination. The receptor set was obtained from a man between 50 and 75 years old who received an inactivated influenza vaccine. The CDR3 runs from the conserved cysteine through the conserved F or W. Each record gives: V gene, CDR3 length, D gene, J gene, clone size, CDR3 protein, CDR3 DNA. The D gene is left open where the match is weak. Size is omitted from some rows. Given values are once, few, many or a class for expanded clones.

TRBV20-1	11	-	TRBJ2-1	-	CSAHTGGAEFF	TGCAGTGCGCATACTGGGGGAGCAGAGTTCTTC
TRBV3-1	15	-	TRBJ1-1	few	CASSRLGRGNTEAFF	TGTGCCAGCAGCCGCTTGGGACGCGGGAACACTGAAGCTTTCTTT
TRBV4-2	16	-	TRBJ1-6	-	CASSQDFAGGNSPLHF	TGTGCCAGCAGCCAAGATTTTGCGGGCGGGAATTCACCCCTCCACTTT
TRBV7-9	12	-	TRBJ2-1	few	CASSPPVDEQFF	TGTGCCAGCAGCCCCCCCGTGGATGAGCAGTTCTTC
TRBV18	14	TRBD1	TRBJ1-1	few	CASSTGAMNTEAFF	TGTGCCAGCTCGACAGGGGCTATGAACACTGAAGCTTTCTTT
TRBV29-1	13	-	TRBJ1-1	few	CSVEFGTYTEAFF	TGCAGCGTTGAATTCGGAACTTACACTGAAGCTTTCTTT
TRBV6-5	18	TRBD1	TRBJ1-2	many	CASSYEGTGYQGGYGYTF	TGTGCCAGCAGTTACGAAGGGACAGGTTATCAAGGGGGCTATGGCTACACCTTC
TRBV27	16	-	TRBJ2-5	-	CASSLEAHRFQETQYF	TGTGCCAGCAGTTTAGAAGCACACAGGTTCCAAGAGACCCAGTACTTC
TRBV6-5	16	TRBD1	TRBJ1-1	few	CASSYSTWTGGTEAFF	TGTGCCAGCAGTTACTCAACCTGGACAGGGGGGACTGAAGCTTTCTTT
TRBV10-3	12	-	TRBJ2-3	many	CAISAVTDTQYF	TGTGCCATCAGTGCGGTGACTGATACGCAGTATTTT
TRBV9	14	-	TRBJ1-1	-	CASSASSLNTEAFF	TGTGCCAGCAGCGCGTCCTCCTTGAACACTGAAGCTTTCTTT
TRBV7-2	14	-	TRBJ2-3	-	CASSLSGAGGTQYF	TGTGCCAGCAGCTTATCGGGGGCTGGCGGTACGCAGTATTTT
TRBV9	16	-	TRBJ2-5	many	CASSAPRTDPEETQYF	TGTGCCAGCAGCGCCCCCCGGACAGACCCTGAAGAGACCCAGTACTTC
TRBV20-1	10	TRBD2	TRBJ2-1	-	CSALSGSPFF	TGCAGTGCCTTAAGCGGGAGCCCGTTCTTC
TRBV19	14	-	TRBJ1-6	few	CASSIDGFGTPLHF	TGTGCCAGTAGTATAGACGGCTTTGGGACACCCCTCCACTTT
TRBV5-4	13	-	TRBJ1-2	few	CASSRPDKYGYTF	TGTGCCAGCAGCCGACCTGACAAGTATGGCTACACCTTC
TRBV4-3	12	-	TRBJ2-3	-	CASSQQESTQYF	TGCGCCAGCAGCCAACAGGAGTCGACGCAGTATTTT
TRBV5-1	16	-	TRBJ2-1	-	CASSLVGGPTYNEQFF	TGCGCCAGCAGCTTGGTGGGCGGGCCAACCTACAATGAGCAGTTCTTC
TRBV20-1	15	-	TRBJ2-1	-	CSARDAYRRTDEQFF	TGCAGTGCTAGAGATGCCTATAGACGGACCGATGAGCAGTTCTTC
TRBV14	16	-	TRBJ1-3	-	CASSGRREKPGNTIYF	TGTGCCAGCAGCGGACGCCGGGAGAAACCTGGAAACACCATATATTTT
TRBV15	14	TRBD2	TRBJ2-7	few	CATSPTSGYYEQYF	TGTGCCACCAGCCCGACTAGCGGGTATTACGAGCAGTACTTC
TRBV7-2	15	-	TRBJ2-5	-	CASSPGDSFQETQYF	TGTGCCAGCAGCCCGGGGGACAGTTTCCAAGAGACCCAGTACTTC
TRBV6-1	14	-	TRBJ2-7	few	CASRDSSPRYEQYF	TGTGCCAGCAGAGACAGTTCTCCCCGGTACGAGCAGTACTTC
TRBV5-1	14	-	TRBJ2-7	-	CASSYSAASYEQYF	TGCGCCAGCAGCTACTCGGCAGCATCCTACGAGCAGTACTTC
TRBV15	14	-	TRBJ2-3	-	CATSGPSSTDTQYF	TGTGCCACCAGCGGCCCTTCTAGCACAGATACGCAGTATTTT
TRBV3-1	12	-	TRBJ1-2	few	CASSRADYGYTF	TGTGCCAGCAGCCGGGCGGACTATGGCTACACCTTC
TRBV9	13	-	TRBJ2-1	-	CASSRTSYNEQFF	TGTGCCAGCAGCAGGACTTCTTACAATGAGCAGTTCTTC
TRBV20-1	13	-	TRBJ1-1	many	CSARDPKNTEAFF	TGCAGTGCAAGGGACCCGAAGAACACTGAAGCTTTCTTT
TRBV6-1	19	TRBD2	TRBJ2-2	few	CASSRSGLAGPSNTGELFF	TGTGCCAGCAGCCGCTCCGGACTAGCGGGGCCATCGAACACCGGGGAGCTGTTTTTT
TRBV3-1	15	TRBD1	TRBJ1-5	few	CASSQSGQVYQPQHF	TGTGCCAGCAGCCAATCGGGACAGGTCTATCAGCCCCAGCATTTT
TRBV4-1	17	-	TRBJ2-1	many	CASSQDKGGGPYNEQFF	TGCGCCAGCAGCCAAGATAAGGGGGGGGGACCCTACAATGAGCAGTTCTTC
TRBV10-3	16	-	TRBJ2-5	few	CAISESIGPTQETQYF	TGTGCCATCAGTGAGTCAATTGGACCGACCCAAGAGACCCAGTACTTC
TRBV5-1	13	-	TRBJ2-7	many	CASSPDSSYEQYF	TGCGCCAGCAGTCCGGACAGCTCCTACGAGCAGTACTTC
TRBV15	16	TRBD2	TRBJ2-3	-	CATSRDSGLGTDTQYF	TGTGCCACCAGCAGAGATAGTGGACTAGGCACAGATACGCAGTATTTT
TRBV18	13	-	TRBJ2-7	once	CATSDLLLGEQYF	TGTGCCACCTCGGACTTACTCCTTGGCGAGCAGTACTTC
TRBV4-1	14	-	TRBJ1-1	many	CASSQVQAYTEAFF	TGCGCCAGCAGCCAAGTACAGGCCTACACTGAAGCTTTCTTT
TRBV2	16	TRBD2	TRBJ2-5	-	CARTKTGTSGEETQYF	TGTGCCAGGACGAAAACCGGGACTAGCGGGGAAGAGACCCAGTACTTC
TRBV12-3/TRBV12-4	14	-	TRBJ1-2	many	CASSPPGGYYGYTF	TGTGCCAGCAGTCCCCCCGGAGGATACTATGGCTACACCTTC
TRBV28	16	-	TRBJ2-2	-	CASYRGAGTATGELFF	TGTGCCAGCTACCGGGGGGCAGGGACGGCCACCGGGGAGCTGTTTTTT
TRBV20-1	14	TRBD2	TRBJ2-3	many	CSALAGGPADTQYF	TGCAGTGCCCTAGCGGGAGGGCCTGCAGATACGCAGTATTTT